Each of the 9 T cell receptor beta chains below was sequenced from the same sample in a study of shared clonotypes between healthy human individuals. Measured with immunoSEQ multiplex PCR; TCRdb has only the in-frame clones, and not every one. The sample lists 2.3 million or so clones; 90% to 95% were seen once. Sequencing was carried out using naive CD4+ T cells from PBMCs. Subset defined: CD45RA+ positively selected. These receptors originate from a man between 18 and 29 years old in good health. Some clones in this sample may be carry-over from other donors' samples.

This sequence joins TRBV18 and TRBJ2-5, with D perhaps matching TRBD1 (7 bases). V lost 6 bases to trimming and J lost 2 bases, with 16 bases between them. Germline V gene sequence: CDR1 KGHSH, CDR2 LQKENI. This CDR3 is built from 15 residues. The chain's CDR3 is CASSRGAVTQETQYF. DNA of the CDR3: TGTGCCAGCTCCAGGGGGGCAGTAACACAAGAGACCCAGTACTTC.

Regarding this clone: Different DNA sequences within this sample yield the same CDR3. The chain carries TRBV7-9 and TRBJ1-5; 10 bases are a match to TRBD1. The junction had 2 bases not matched to a gene; V was cut back by 5 bases and J by 4 bases. This CDR3 is built from 14 residues. Per germline, CDR1 SEHNR and CDR2 FQNEAQ (reference sequence). The CDR3 sequence: CASSPGQGNQPQHF. In DNA form, the CDR3 reads TGTGCCAGCAGCCCGGGACAGGGGAATCAGCCCCAGCATTTT. The full variable domain, rest sourced from reference TRBV7-9 and TRBJ1-5, is DTGVSQNPRHKITKRGQNVTFRCDPISEHNRLYWYRQTLGQGPEFLTYFQNEAQLEKSRLLSDRFSAERPKGSFSTLEIQRTEQGDSAMYLCASSPGQGNQPQHFGDGTRLSIL.

This rearrangement joins TRBV15 to TRBJ2-3, with 10 bases that match TRBD2. The trim removed 3 bases at V and 9 bases at J, leaving 12 bases unmatched. CDR1 and CDR2 (germline): LNHNV, YYDKDF (reference sequence). This CDR3 has 16 amino acids. The CDR3 loop reads CATSSPRASGSSTQYF. The CDR3 DNA reads TGTGCCACCAGCAGTCCAAGGGCTAGCGGGAGTTCAACGCAGTATTTT.

The gene calls are TRBV5-4 and TRBJ2-1; no clear D gene. Between the trimmed V and J ends, which lost 2 bases and 3 bases, there was a span of 18 bases. This CDR3 comprises 17 residues. The germline V gene has CDR1 SGHNT and CDR2 YYREEE (reference sequence). Here the CDR3 reads CASSFGPIPYFYNEQFF. The CDR3 DNA sequence: TGTGCCAGCAGCTTCGGACCGATCCCCTATTTCTACAATGAGCAGTTCTTC.

This chain uses TRBV19 with TRBJ1-5; no reliable D call. Trimming removed 7 bases at V and 3 bases at J, with 16 bases between. Germline V lookup: CDR1 LNHDA, CDR2 SQIVND (reference sequence). This CDR3 contains 15 residues. CDR3 amino acids: CASTPVARYNQPQHF. The CDR3 nucleotides are TGTGCCAGTACCCCAGTGGCCAGATACAATCAGCCCCAGCATTTT.

The V and J genes are TRBV7-9 and TRBJ2-7; TRBD2 is a possible D gene (5 bases). V was shortened by 7 bases and J by 7 bases, with 26 bases between the two germline ends. Germline V gives CDR1 SEHNR, CDR2 FQNEAQ (reference sequence). This CDR3 contains 16 residues. CDR3 nucleotides: TGTGCCAGCACCCTAGGTCCAAACAGACCTACGGGGGAGCAGTACTTC. The encoded protein is CASTLGPNRPTGEQYF.

V gene TRBV5-6 combines with J gene TRBJ2-7; no clear D. Germline CDR1 and CDR2: SGHDT and YYEEEE. Trimming removed 0 bases from V and 3 bases from J, with 7 bases in between. The CDR3 is 13 amino acids. Written as DNA, the CDR3 is TGTGCCAGCAGCTTGGGGGCCCTCTACGAGCAGTACTTC. As protein: CASSLGALYEQYF.

The chain couples TRBV2 to TRBJ1-5; the D is unclear. V shed 8 bases and J shed 7 bases, with 18 bases lying between them. This CDR3 is built from 14 residues. Germline V gene sequence: CDR1 SNHLY, CDR2 FYNNEI. As DNA, the CDR3 is TGTGCCAGCTCGACCGACGGGGTGAGGCAGCCCCAGCATTTT. Residues: CASSTDGVRQPQHF.

The gene calls are TRBV7-9 and TRBJ1-1; D remains unclear. Trimming left V 1 base short and J 8 bases short, with 11 bases between. Germline assignment: CDR1 SEHNR and CDR2 FQNEAQ (reference sequence). This CDR3 is built from 13 residues. The CDR3 nucleotides are TGTGCCAGCAGCTTAGAAGTGCAGCCCGAAGCTTTCTTT. Translating it yields CASSLEVQPEAFF.